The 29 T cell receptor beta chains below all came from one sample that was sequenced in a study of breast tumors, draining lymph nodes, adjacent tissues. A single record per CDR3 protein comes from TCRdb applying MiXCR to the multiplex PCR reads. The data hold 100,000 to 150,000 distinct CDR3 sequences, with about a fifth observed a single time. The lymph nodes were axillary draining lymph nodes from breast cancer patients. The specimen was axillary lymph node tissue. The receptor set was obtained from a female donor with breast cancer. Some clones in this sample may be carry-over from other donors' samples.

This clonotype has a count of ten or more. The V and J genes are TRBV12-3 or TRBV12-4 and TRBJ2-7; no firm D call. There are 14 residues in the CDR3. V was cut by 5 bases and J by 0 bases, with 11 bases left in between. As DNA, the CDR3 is TGTGCCAGCAGTACAGCCTACAGCTCCTACGAGCAGTACTTC. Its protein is CASSTAYSSYEQYF.

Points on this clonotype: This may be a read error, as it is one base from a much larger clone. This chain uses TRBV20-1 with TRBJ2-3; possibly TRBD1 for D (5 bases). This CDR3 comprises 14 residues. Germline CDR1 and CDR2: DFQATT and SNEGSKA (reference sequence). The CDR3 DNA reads TGCAGTGCTTACCGCGCTCAGGGCACAGATACGCGGTATTTT. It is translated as CSAYRAQGTDTRYF.

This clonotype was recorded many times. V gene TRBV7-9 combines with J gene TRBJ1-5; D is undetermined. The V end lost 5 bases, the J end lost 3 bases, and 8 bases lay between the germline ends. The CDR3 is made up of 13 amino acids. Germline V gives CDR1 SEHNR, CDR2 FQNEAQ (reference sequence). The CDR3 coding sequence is TGTGCCAGCAGCCTCGACACCAATCAGCCCCAGCATTTT. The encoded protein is CASSLDTNQPQHF.

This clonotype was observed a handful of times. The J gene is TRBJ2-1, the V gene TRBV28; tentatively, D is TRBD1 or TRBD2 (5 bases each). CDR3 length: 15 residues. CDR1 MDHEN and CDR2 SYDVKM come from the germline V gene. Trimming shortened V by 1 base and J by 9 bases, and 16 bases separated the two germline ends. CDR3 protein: CASSLLGTGSGEQFF. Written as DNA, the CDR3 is TGTGCCAGCAGTTTATTGGGGACGGGATCCGGTGAGCAGTTCTTC.

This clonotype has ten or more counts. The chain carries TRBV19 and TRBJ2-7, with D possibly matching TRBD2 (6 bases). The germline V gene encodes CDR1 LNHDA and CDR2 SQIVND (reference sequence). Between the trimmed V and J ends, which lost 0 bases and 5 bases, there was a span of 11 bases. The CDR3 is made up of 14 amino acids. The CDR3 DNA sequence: TGTGCCAGTAGTATAGAGGCGGGAAGCCACGAGCAGTACTTC. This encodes CASSIEAGSHEQYF.

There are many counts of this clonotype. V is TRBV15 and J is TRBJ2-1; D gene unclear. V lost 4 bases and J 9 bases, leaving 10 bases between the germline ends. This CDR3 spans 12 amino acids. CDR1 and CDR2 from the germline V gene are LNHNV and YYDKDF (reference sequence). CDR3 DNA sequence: TGTGCCACCAGCACGTCAAAGGGTGAGCAGTTCTTC. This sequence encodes CATSTSKGEQFF. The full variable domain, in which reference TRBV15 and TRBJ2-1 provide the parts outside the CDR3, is DAMVIQNPRYQVTQFGKPVTLSCSQTLNHNVMYWYQQKSSQAPKLLFHYYDKDFNNEADTPDNFQSRRPNTSFCFLDIRSPGLGDTAMYLCATSTSKGEQFFGPGTRLTVL.

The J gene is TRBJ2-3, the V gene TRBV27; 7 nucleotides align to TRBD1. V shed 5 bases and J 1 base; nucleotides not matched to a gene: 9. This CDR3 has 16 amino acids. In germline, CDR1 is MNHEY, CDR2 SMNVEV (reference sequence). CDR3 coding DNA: TGTGCCAGCAGTCCCGGGATAGGGGGCCGCACAGATACGCAGTATTTT. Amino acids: CASSPGIGGRTDTQYF.

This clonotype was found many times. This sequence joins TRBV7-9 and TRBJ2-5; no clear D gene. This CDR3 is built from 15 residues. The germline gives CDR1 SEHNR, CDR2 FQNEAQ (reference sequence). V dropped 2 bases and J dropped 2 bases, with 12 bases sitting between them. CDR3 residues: CASSLRITRQETQYF. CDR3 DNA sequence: TGTGCCAGCAGCTTAAGGATAACTCGACAAGAGACCCAGTACTTC.

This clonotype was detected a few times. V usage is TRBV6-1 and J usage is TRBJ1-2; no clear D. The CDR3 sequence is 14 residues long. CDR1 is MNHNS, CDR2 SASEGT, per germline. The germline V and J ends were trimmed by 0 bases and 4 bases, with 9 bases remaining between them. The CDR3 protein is CASSEAWGSYGYTF. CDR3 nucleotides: TGTGCCAGCAGTGAAGCGTGGGGTTCCTATGGCTACACCTTC.

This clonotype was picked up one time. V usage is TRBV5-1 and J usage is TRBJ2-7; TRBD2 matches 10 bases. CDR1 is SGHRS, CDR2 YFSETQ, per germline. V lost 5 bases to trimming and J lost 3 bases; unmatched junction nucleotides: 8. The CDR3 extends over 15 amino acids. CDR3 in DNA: TGCGCCAGCAGACCTACTAGCGGGACCCTCTACGAGCAGTACTTC. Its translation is CASRPTSGTLYEQYF.

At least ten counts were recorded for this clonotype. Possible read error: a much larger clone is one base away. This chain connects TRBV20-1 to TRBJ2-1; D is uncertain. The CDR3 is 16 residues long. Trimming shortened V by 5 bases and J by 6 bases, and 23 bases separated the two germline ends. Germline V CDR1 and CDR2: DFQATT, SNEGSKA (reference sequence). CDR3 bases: TGCAGTGCTCAACCAGCCTTCCCGCTAGTGGGCAATGAGCAGTTCTTC. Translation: CSAQPAFPLVGNEQFF.

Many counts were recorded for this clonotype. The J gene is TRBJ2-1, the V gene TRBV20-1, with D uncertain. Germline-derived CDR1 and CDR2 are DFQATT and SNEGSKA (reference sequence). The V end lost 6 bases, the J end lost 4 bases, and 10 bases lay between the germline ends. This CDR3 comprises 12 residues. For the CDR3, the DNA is TGCAGTGCGAGCCTGGGGTACAATGAGCAGTTCTTC. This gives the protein CSASLGYNEQFF.

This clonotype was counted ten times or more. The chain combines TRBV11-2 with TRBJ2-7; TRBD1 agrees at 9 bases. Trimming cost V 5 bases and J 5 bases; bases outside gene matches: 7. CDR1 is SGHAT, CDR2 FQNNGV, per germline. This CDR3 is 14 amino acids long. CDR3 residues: CASSLGTGKDEQYF. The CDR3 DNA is TGTGCCAGCAGCCTCGGGACAGGGAAAGACGAGCAGTACTTC.

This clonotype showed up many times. Written as DNA, the CDR3 is TGTGCCAGCAGTGGACAGGGAGCTGGAAACACCATATATTTT. Encoded protein: CASSGQGAGNTIYF. This sequence joins TRBV6-1 and TRBJ1-3; 7 bases align to TRBD1. The CDR3 loop spans 14 amino acids. V lost 4 bases to trimming and J lost 2 bases; unmatched junction nucleotides: 2. CDR1 MNHNS and CDR2 SASEGT come from the germline V gene.

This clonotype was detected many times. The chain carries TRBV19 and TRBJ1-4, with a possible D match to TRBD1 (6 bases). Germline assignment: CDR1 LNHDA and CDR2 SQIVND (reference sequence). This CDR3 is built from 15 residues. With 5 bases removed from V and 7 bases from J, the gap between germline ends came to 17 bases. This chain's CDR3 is CASSSGVAQGEKLFF. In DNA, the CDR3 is TGTGCCAGTAGTTCAGGGGTCGCCCAGGGTGAAAAACTGTTTTTT.

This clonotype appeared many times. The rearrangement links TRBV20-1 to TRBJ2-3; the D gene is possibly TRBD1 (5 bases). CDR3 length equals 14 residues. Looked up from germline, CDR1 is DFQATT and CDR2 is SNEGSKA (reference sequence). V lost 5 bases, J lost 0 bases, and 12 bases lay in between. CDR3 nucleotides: TGCAGTGCTTCAAGTCAGGGAAGCACAGATACGCAGTATTTT. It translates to CSASSQGSTDTQYF.

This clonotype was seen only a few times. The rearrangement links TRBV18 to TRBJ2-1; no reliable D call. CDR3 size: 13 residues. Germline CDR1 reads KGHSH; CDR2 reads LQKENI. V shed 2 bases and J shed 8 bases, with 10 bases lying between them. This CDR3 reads CASSPNGFDEQFF. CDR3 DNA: TGTGCCAGCTCACCAAACGGGTTTGATGAGCAGTTCTTC.

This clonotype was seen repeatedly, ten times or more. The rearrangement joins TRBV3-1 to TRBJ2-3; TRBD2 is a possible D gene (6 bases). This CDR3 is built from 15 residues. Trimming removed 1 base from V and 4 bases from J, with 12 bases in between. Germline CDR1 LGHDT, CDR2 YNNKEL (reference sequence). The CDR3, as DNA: TGTGCCAGCAGCCAAGTTGGTGGGAGGTCAGATACGCAGTATTTT. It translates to CASSQVGGRSDTQYF.

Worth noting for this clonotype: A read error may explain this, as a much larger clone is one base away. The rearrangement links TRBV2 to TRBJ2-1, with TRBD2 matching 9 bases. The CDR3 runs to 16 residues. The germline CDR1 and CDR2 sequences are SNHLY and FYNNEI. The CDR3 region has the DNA TGTGCCAGCAGTGAATTGGCGGGAGGGTATTACAATGGGCAGTTCTTC. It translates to CASSELAGGYYNGQFF.

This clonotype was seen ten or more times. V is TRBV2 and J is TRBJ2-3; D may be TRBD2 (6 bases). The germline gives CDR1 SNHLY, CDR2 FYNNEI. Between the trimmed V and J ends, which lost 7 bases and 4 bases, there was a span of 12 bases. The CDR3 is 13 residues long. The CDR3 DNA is TGTGCCAGCACCGACTGGAGGGCAGATACGCAGTATTTT. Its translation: CASTDWRADTQYF.

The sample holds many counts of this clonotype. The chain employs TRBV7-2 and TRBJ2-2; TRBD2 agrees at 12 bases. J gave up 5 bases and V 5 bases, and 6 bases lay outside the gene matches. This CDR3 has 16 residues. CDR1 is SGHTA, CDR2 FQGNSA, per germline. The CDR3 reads CASSGASGRATGELFF. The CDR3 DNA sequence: TGTGCCAGCAGCGGTGCTAGCGGGAGGGCGACCGGGGAGCTGTTTTTT.

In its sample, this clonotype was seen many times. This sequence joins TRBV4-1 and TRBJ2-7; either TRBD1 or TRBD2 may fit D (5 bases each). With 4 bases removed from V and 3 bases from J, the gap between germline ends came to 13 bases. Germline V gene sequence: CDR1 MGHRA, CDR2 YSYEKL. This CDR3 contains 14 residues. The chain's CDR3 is CASSPGTVFYEQYF. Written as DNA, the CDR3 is TGCGCCAGCAGCCCCGGGACGGTCTTCTACGAGCAGTACTTC.

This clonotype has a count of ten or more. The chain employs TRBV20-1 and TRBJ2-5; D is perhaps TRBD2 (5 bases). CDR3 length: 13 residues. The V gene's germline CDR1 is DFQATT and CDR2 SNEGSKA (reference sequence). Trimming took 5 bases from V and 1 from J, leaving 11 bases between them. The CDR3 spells CSAPEDVQETQYF. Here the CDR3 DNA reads TGCAGTGCTCCGGAGGACGTCCAAGAGACCCAGTACTTC.

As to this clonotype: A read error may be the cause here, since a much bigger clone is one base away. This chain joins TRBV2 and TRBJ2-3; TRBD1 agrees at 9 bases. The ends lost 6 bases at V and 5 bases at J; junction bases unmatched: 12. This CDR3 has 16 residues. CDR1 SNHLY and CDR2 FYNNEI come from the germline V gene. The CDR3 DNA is TGTGCCAGCAGCCCTGCAACAGGGGGCGGAGGAGATACGCAGTATTTT. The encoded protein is CASSPATGGGGDTQYF.

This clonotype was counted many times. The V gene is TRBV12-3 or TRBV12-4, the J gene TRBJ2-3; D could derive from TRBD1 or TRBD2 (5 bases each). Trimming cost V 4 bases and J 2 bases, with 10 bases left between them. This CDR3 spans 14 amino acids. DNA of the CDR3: TGTGCCAGCAGTTACATGGGGGACACAGATACGCAGTATTTT. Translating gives CASSYMGDTDTQYF.

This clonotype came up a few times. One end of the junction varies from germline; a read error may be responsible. This CDR3 is CASSLWGGDLVSGANVLTF. CDR3 nucleotide sequence: TGTGCCAGCAGTCTATGGGGTGGAGACCTCGTCTCTGGGGCCAACGTCCTGACTTTC. J is TRBJ2-6 and V is TRBV28; D not certain. This CDR3 spans 19 amino acids. Germline V lookup: CDR1 MDHEN, CDR2 SYDVKM.

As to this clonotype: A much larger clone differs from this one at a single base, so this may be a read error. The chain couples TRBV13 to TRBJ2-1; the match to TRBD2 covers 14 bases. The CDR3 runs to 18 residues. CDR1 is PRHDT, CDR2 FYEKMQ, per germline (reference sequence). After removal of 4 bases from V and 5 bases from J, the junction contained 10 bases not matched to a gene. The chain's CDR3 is CASSSGGTSGSRDNEQFF. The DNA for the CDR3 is TGTGCCAGCAGCTCCGGAGGGACTAGCGGGAGTCGCGACAATGAGCAGTTCTTC.

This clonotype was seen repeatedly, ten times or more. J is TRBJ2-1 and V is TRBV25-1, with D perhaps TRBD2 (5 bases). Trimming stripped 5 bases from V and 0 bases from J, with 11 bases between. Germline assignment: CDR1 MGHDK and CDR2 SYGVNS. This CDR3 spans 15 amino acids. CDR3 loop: CASSSSGSSYNEQFF. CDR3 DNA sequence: TGTGCCAGCAGTTCGAGCGGAAGCTCCTACAATGAGCAGTTCTTC.

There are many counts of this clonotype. The DNA of the CDR3 is TGTGCCAGCAGCGCGACAGGGCCGTATGGCTACACCTTC. Its protein is CASSATGPYGYTF. The J gene is TRBJ1-2, the V gene TRBV9; 7 bases align to TRBD1. Per the germline V gene, CDR1 is SGDLS and CDR2 is YYNGEE. This CDR3 comprises 13 residues. V shed 3 bases and J 5 bases; nucleotides not matched to a gene: 4.